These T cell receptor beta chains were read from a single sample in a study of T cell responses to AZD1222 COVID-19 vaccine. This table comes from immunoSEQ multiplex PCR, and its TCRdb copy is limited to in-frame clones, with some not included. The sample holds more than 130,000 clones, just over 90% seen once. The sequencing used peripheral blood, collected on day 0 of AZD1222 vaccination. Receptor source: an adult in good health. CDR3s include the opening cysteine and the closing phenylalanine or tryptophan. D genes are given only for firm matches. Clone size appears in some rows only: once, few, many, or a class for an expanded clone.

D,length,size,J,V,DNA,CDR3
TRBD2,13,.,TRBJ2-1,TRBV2,TGTGCCAGCAGTTGGACTAGCTACAATGAGCAGTTCTTC,CASSWTSYNEQFF
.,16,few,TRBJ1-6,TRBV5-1,TGCGCCAGCAGCTTGGCTCCGGGGGCGGATAATTCACCCCTCCACTTT,CASSLAPGADNSPLHF
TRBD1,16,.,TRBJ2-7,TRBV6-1,TGTGCCAGCAGTGAAGTATTCCAGGGGGCATTGGACGAGCAGTACTTC,CASSEVFQGALDEQYF
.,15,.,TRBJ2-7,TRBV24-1,TGTGCCACCAGTGATGCCCGGGACATAGCCTACGAGCAGTACTTC,CATSDARDIAYEQYF
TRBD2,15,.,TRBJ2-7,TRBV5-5,TGTGCCAGCAGCCAGATTAGGGGACTAGCGACCGAGCAGTACTTC,CASSQIRGLATEQYF
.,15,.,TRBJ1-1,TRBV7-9,TGTGCCAGCAGCTCGTACATCGGAGGGAACACTGAAGCTTTCTTT,CASSSYIGGNTEAFF
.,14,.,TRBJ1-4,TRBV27,TGTGCCAGCAGACACACACAGGGATCTGAAAAACTGTTTTTT,CASRHTQGSEKLFF
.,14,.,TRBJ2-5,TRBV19,TGTGCCAGTAGTCCCTTCGGCGGGGAAGAGACCCAGTACTTC,CASSPFGGEETQYF
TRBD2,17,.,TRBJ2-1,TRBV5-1,TGCGCCAGCAGCTTGGGTCATCGGCGGGGGTCATACAATGAGCAGTTCTTC,CASSLGHRRGSYNEQFF
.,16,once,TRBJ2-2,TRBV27,TGTGCCAGCAGTTTACTCGGGCTATCCAACACCGGGGAGCTGTTTTTT,CASSLLGLSNTGELFF
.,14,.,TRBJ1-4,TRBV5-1,TGCGCCAGCAGCGGGGTCAGGGCGCCAGAAAAACTGTTTTTT,CASSGVRAPEKLFF
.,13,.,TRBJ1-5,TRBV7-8,TGTGCCAGCAGCTTGAGGGGTAATCAGCCCCAGCATTTT,CASSLRGNQPQHF
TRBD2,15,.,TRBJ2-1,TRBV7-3,TGTGCCAGCAGCCTACTAGCGGGGGGCGACGGTGAGCAGTTCTTC,CASSLLAGGDGEQFF
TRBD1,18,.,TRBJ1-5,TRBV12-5,TGTGCTAGTGGTTTGTCCCACAGGGGGCTGATGGGCAATCAGCCCCAGCATTTT,CASGLSHRGLMGNQPQHF
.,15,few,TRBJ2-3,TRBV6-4,TGTGCCAGCAGTGACACGGCAGACAGCACAGATACGCAGTATTTT,CASSDTADSTDTQYF
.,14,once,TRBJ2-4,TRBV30,TGTGCCTGGAGTGTAAGGGGGGTCGGAAACATTCAGTACTTC,CAWSVRGVGNIQYF
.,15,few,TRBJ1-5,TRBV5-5,TGTGCCAGCAGCCCATTAGGGGATAGCAATCAGCCCCAGCATTTT,CASSPLGDSNQPQHF
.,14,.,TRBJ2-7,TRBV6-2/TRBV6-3,TGTGCCAGCAGTTACCCCCCGCGGGAATACGAGCAGTACTTC,CASSYPPREYEQYF
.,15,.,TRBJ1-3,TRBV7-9,TGTGCCAGCAGCCCGTCGGGATCATATGGAAACACCATATATTTT,CASSPSGSYGNTIYF
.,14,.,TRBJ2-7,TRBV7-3,TGTGCCAGCAGCCCGCCTGGGGACATCCTCGAGCAGTACTTC,CASSPPGDILEQYF
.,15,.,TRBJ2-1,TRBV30,TGTGCCTGGAGCCAGGGGGGGGACAGGAGCAATGAGCAGTTCTTC,CAWSQGGDRSNEQFF
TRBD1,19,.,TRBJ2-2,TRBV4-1,TGCGCCAGCAGCCAGAGAGGTGTCCGGGACAGGGTTTCAACCGGGGAGCTGTTTTTT,CASSQRGVRDRVSTGELFF
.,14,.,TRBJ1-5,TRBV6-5,TGTGCCAGCAGTTACGCCATGGCCAATCAGCCCCAGCATTTT,CASSYAMANQPQHF
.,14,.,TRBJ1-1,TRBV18,TGTGCCAGCTCACCACGAGGTGAATGGACTGAAGCTTTCTTT,CASSPRGEWTEAFF
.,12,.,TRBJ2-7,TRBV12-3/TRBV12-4,TGTGCCAGCAGTCCCCTCCTCTACGAGCAGTACTTC,CASSPLLYEQYF
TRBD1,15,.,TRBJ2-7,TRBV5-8,TGTGCCAGCAGCTTGGCTACAGGGGGTGTCTACGAGCAGTACTTC,CASSLATGGVYEQYF
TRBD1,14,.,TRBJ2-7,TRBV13,TGTGCCAGCAGCTTACGCAGGGGGTGGCGGGAGCAGTACTTC,CASSLRRGWREQYF
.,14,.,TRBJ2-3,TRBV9,TGTGCCAGCACCCAACCCAACTGGGGGGATACGCAGTATTTT,CASTQPNWGDTQYF